These T cell receptor beta chains were read from a single sample in a study of blood T cell repertoires in COVID-19. The data were produced by immunoSEQ multiplex PCR, yet TCRdb's version contains in-frame clones alone and is incomplete. Altogether under 200,000 clones are present, about 82% being singletons, with the ten largest covering 0.85% to 0.95%. Sequenced input: peripheral blood. Source of these receptors: a man between 60 and 75 years old with COVID-19, enrolled during active disease. Both conserved end residues are part of each CDR3. The order of the fields is CDR3 protein, CDR3 DNA, J gene, D gene, clone size, V gene. D genes are given only for firm matches. Part of the rows lack a size; the others show once, few, many or a class for expanded clones.

CASSFTWATEAFF TGTGCCAGCAGCTTCACCTGGGCCACTGAAGCTTTCTTT TRBJ1-1 - - TRBV5-6
CASSPPRGGAKNIQYF TGTGCCAGCAGTCCCCCCAGAGGGGGCGCCAAAAACATTCAGTACTTC TRBJ2-4 TRBD1 - TRBV6-2/TRBV6-3
CASSYRTGSSGGYTF TGTGCCAGCAGTTACAGGACAGGGTCTTCGGGAGGCTACACCTTC TRBJ1-2 TRBD1 - TRBV6-2/TRBV6-3
CAQKWEGMRTEAFF TGTGCCCAGAAGTGGGAGGGTATGAGGACTGAAGCTTTCTTT TRBJ1-1 - - TRBV30
CASSLETGRTEAFF TGCGCCAGCAGCTTGGAGACAGGGCGTACTGAAGCTTTCTTT TRBJ1-1 TRBD1 - TRBV5-1
CASSLQARGSDGYTF TGCGCCAGCAGCCTCCAGGCTCGGGGGTCTGACGGCTACACCTTC TRBJ1-2 - - TRBV5-1
CASSLGGFYEQYF TGTGCCAGCAGCTTAGGCGGATTCTACGAGCAGTACTTC TRBJ2-7 - - TRBV7-2
CASSSEVGGSGNTIYF TGTGCCAGCAGCTCCGAGGTTGGAGGCTCTGGAAACACCATATATTTT TRBJ1-3 - - TRBV9
CASSLSRLADSYEQYF TGTGCCAGCAGTTTGTCGCGACTAGCGGACTCCTACGAGCAGTACTTC TRBJ2-7 TRBD2 - TRBV27
CASSYGSEQFF TGTGCCAGCAGTTACGGGAGTGAGCAGTTCTTC TRBJ2-1 - once TRBV28
CASSKGASADTQYF TGTGCCAGCAGCAAGGGGGCGTCCGCAGATACGCAGTATTTT TRBJ2-3 - - TRBV21-1
CASSVEFSGEKLFF TGTGCCAGCAGCGTAGAATTCTCGGGTGAAAAACTGTTTTTT TRBJ1-4 - - TRBV9
CASSPGLLTDTQYF TGTGCCAGCAGCCCGGGACTCCTCACAGATACGCAGTATTTT TRBJ2-3 - - TRBV28
CASSISPQAATEAFF TGTGCCAGTAGTATATCTCCACAGGCTGCCACTGAAGCTTTCTTT TRBJ1-1 - - TRBV19
CASSLSTGKSEQYF TGTGCCAGCAGTTTATCCACAGGGAAATCCGAGCAGTACTTC TRBJ2-7 - - TRBV27
CASSPGLGQGSGQYF TGTGCCAGCAGCCCAGGCCTGGGGCAGGGAAGTGGGCAGTACTTC TRBJ2-7 - - TRBV7-6
CASSPARRVGYTF TGTGCCAGCAGTCCGGCCCGGCGGGTTGGCTACACCTTC TRBJ1-2 - - TRBV27
CASSITGNEAFF TGTGCCAGTAGTATAACAGGGAATGAAGCTTTCTTT TRBJ1-1 - once TRBV19
CATQRGQGGYGYTF TGTGCCACCCAGAGGGGACAGGGGGGCTATGGCTACACCTTC TRBJ1-2 TRBD1 - TRBV2
CASTWSYGYTF TGTGCCAGCACTTGGAGCTATGGCTACACCTTC TRBJ1-2 - - TRBV6-5
CASSTQGQALAFF TGTGCCAGCAGCACACAGGGCCAGGCGTTGGCTTTCTTT TRBJ1-1 - - TRBV11-2
CASSILGQLGQPQHF TGTGCCAGTAGTATACTGGGACAGCTCGGTCAGCCCCAGCATTTT TRBJ1-5 TRBD1 - TRBV19
CATSASAASTDTQYF TGTGCCACCAGTGCGAGCGCAGCTAGCACAGATACGCAGTATTTT TRBJ2-3 - - TRBV24-1
CASSVGQGNNQPQHF TGTGCCAGCAGCGTGGGACAGGGGAACAATCAGCCCCAGCATTTT TRBJ1-5 TRBD1 many TRBV2
CASSVATGDPTEAFF TGTGCCAGCAGCGTAGCTACAGGGGACCCAACTGAAGCTTTCTTT TRBJ1-1 TRBD1 - TRBV9
CASRKILAGGPDTQYF TGCGCCAGCAGGAAGATACTAGCGGGAGGCCCAGATACGCAGTATTTT TRBJ2-3 TRBD2 - TRBV5-1
CASSISGTGGNQPQHF TGTGCCAGTAGTATAAGTGGGACAGGGGGCAATCAGCCCCAGCATTTT TRBJ1-5 TRBD1 - TRBV19
CASSSSDRGDIQYF TGTGCCAGCAGCTCCTCGGACAGGGGAGACATTCAGTACTTC TRBJ2-4 TRBD1 - TRBV3-1/TRBV3-2
CASSLSGQGPMNTEAFF TGTGCCAGCAGTTTATCCGGACAGGGACCCATGAACACTGAAGCTTTCTTT TRBJ1-1 TRBD1 - TRBV27
CSASELGREQYF TGCAGCGCTAGCGAACTTGGAAGAGAGCAGTACTTC TRBJ2-7 - - TRBV29-1
CASSLETTNEKLFF TGTGCCAGCAGCTTGGAGACAACTAATGAAAAACTGTTTTTT TRBJ1-4 - - TRBV7-8
CASSLLAATDTQYF TGTGCCAGCAGCTTATTGGCGGCCACAGATACGCAGTATTTT TRBJ2-3 - - TRBV7-3
CASSPKQGAKAFF TGTGCCAGCAGCCCAAAGCAGGGGGCTAAAGCTTTCTTT TRBJ1-1 TRBD1 - TRBV7-3
CAWSWTGSNQPQHF TGTGCCTGGAGTTGGACAGGTAGCAATCAGCCCCAGCATTTT TRBJ1-5 TRBD1 - TRBV30
CASSKGLAKSSYNEQFF TGTGCCAGCTCAAAAGGGCTAGCGAAGAGCTCCTACAATGAGCAGTTCTTC TRBJ2-1 - - TRBV18
CASSLGLAGAPYEQYF TGTGCCAGCAGCTTAGGCTTAGCGGGAGCACCCTACGAGCAGTACTTC TRBJ2-7 TRBD2 - TRBV7-9
CASSVGAGGPAFF TGTGCCAGCAGCGTAGGAGCAGGGGGGCCAGCTTTCTTT TRBJ1-1 TRBD1 few TRBV9
CASSSTGMVSGNTIYF TGTGCCAGCAGCTCTACAGGGATGGTTTCTGGAAACACCATATATTTT TRBJ1-3 - few TRBV7-9
CASSLAGAGGANVLTF TGTGCCAGCAGCTTAGCGGGGGCAGGTGGGGCCAACGTCCTGACTTTC TRBJ2-6 - - TRBV7-3
CASSLGQGDYGYTF TGTGCCAGCAGCTTAGGTCAGGGTGACTATGGCTACACCTTC TRBJ1-2 - - TRBV7-9
CASSVVASRGPKNIQYF TGTGCCAGCAGCGTAGTCGCTTCCAGGGGTCCCAAAAACATTCAGTACTTC TRBJ2-4 - once TRBV9
CASGLGRTGRTNTEAFF TGTGCTAGTGGTTTGGGGCGGACAGGGAGGACGAACACTGAAGCTTTCTTT TRBJ1-1 TRBD1 - TRBV12-5
CASSIQRDREGDGYTF TGTGCCAGCAGCATACAAAGGGACAGGGAGGGGGATGGCTACACCTTC TRBJ1-2 TRBD1 - TRBV7-8
CAWRGQGFAVGYTF TGTGCCTGGAGGGGTCAGGGGTTTGCGGTTGGCTACACCTTC TRBJ1-2 - - TRBV30
CSVDSLSPTEAFF TGCAGCGTTGACTCACTAAGCCCCACTGAAGCTTTCTTT TRBJ1-1 - - TRBV29-1
CASSRTGTGKKGNEQFF TGTGCCAGCAGTCGTACCGGGACAGGGAAAAAGGGCAATGAGCAGTTCTTC TRBJ2-1 TRBD1 - TRBV7-2
CASGLVQGPSTGELFF TGTGCTAGTGGTTTGGTACAGGGACCCAGCACCGGGGAGCTGTTTTTT TRBJ2-2 - - TRBV12-5
CASSKRTGGVGGELFF TGTGCCAGCAGCAAAAGGACAGGGGGAGTTGGCGGGGAGCTGTTTTTT TRBJ2-2 TRBD1 - TRBV11-3
CASSSAGGPDTQYF TGTGCCAGCAGTTCAGCGGGAGGGCCAGATACGCAGTATTTT TRBJ2-3 TRBD2 - TRBV25-1
CASSQDFFSGNEQFF TGTGCCAGCAGCCAAGATTTTTTTTCCGGGAATGAGCAGTTCTTC TRBJ2-1 - few TRBV4-2
CASSYRSGSNTGELFF TGTGCCAGCAGCTATCGGTCGGGGTCGAACACCGGGGAGCTGTTTTTT TRBJ2-2 - - TRBV13
CASSSRQFLGAFF TGTGCCAGCAGTTCCAGACAGTTCTTGGGGGCTTTCTTT TRBJ1-1 - - TRBV6-2/TRBV6-3
CASSYQRGSEKLFF TGTGCCAGCAGTTACCAAAGGGGTTCTGAAAAACTGTTTTTT TRBJ1-4 - - TRBV6-6
CASSLRTGGRDGYTF TGTGCCAGCAGTCTGAGGACAGGGGGCAGGGATGGCTACACCTTC TRBJ1-2 TRBD1 - TRBV27